Below, 20 T cell receptor beta chains from the same sample are listed, as sequenced in a study of T cell clonotyping in hematopoietic cell transplantation. Time point reported: recipient sample about 28 days before transplant, after cytoreduction. This table comes from immunoSEQ multiplex PCR, and its TCRdb copy is limited to in-frame clones, with some not included. The sample records about 26,000 clones, around 84% being singletons. Sequencing used peripheral blood mononuclear cells, obtained before stem cell transplant. The receptor source for this set is a woman aged 55-69 years with acute myeloid leukemia. Some clones in this sample may be carry-over from other donors' samples.

This clone was counted only a few times. The chain has TRBV6-1 and TRBJ1-5; D call uncertain. Germline V CDR1 and CDR2: MNHNS, SASEGT. V dropped 4 bases and J dropped 4 bases, with 14 bases sitting between them. The length of the CDR3 is 15 residues. CDR3: CASSGRPPLNQPQHF. The CDR3 region has the DNA TGTGCCAGCAGTGGGAGGCCCCCACTGAATCAGCCCCAGCATTTT.

The sample holds a few counts of this clone. The chain carries TRBV7-2 and TRBJ1-4, with D hard to call. Trimming pared 5 bases from V and 4 bases from J, leaving 14 bases between. Germline V gene lookup returns CDR1 SGHTA and CDR2 FQGNSA. CDR3 length equals 15 residues. The CDR3 coding sequence is TGTGCCAGCAGCCCGACGGTACGGATTAATGAAAAACTGTTTTTT. It yields the protein CASSPTVRINEKLFF. The entire variable domain, with the rest obtained from reference TRBV7-2 and TRBJ1-4, is as follows: GAGVSQSPSNKVTEKGKDVELRCDPISGHTALYWYRQSLGQGLEFLIYFQGNSAPDKSGLPSDRFSAERTGGSVSTLTIQRTQQEDSAVYLCASSPTVRINEKLFFGSGTQLSVL.

Here the CDR3 DNA reads TGTGCCAGCTCACCACCGGGGGTAGGGACTTCCTACGAGCAGTACTTC. It translates to CASSPPGVGTSYEQYF. The chain has TRBV18 and TRBJ2-7; the D gene is possibly TRBD2 (6 bases). The CDR3 has 16 amino acids. Looked up from germline, CDR1 is KGHSH and CDR2 is LQKENI. Trimming took off 0 bases at V and 1 base at J, with 13 bases between the two ends.

J is TRBJ2-7 and V is TRBV11-2, with TRBD2 as a possible D gene (6 bases). Per the germline V gene, CDR1 is SGHAT and CDR2 is FQNNGV. Between the trimmed V and J ends, which lost 2 bases and 1 base, there was a span of 12 bases. The CDR3 consists of 15 residues. The CDR3, as DNA: TGTGCCAGCAGCTTATTGCGCGGGGCTTCCTACGAGCAGTACTTC. It encodes CASSLLRGASYEQYF.

The V gene is TRBV5-1, the J gene TRBJ2-3, with TRBD1 matching over 12 bases. CDR3 length: 16 amino acids. Germline values: CDR1 SGHRS, CDR2 YFSETQ. Losses at the gene ends were 5 bases for V and 6 bases for J; bases not matched to a gene: 10. In DNA form, the CDR3 reads TGCGCCAGCAGTCGGGTGGGGACAGGGGGCCCCGATACGCAGTATTTT. Translating gives CASSRVGTGGPDTQYF.

J is TRBJ2-3 and V is TRBV2; D may be TRBD2 (5 bases). V was cut by 8 bases and J by 0 bases, with 18 bases left in between. The CDR3 length is 16 residues. Germline-derived CDR1 and CDR2 are SNHLY and FYNNEI. The CDR3 protein is CASGGPHRLSTDTQYF. CDR3 DNA: TGTGCCAGCGGAGGCCCACACCGCCTAAGCACAGATACGCAGTATTTT.

CDR3 bases: TGTGCCAGCAGTCCAGGTCGGGATAGCAATCAGCCCCAGCATTTT. Translation gives CASSPGRDSNQPQHF. The V gene is TRBV25-1, the J gene TRBJ1-5; D not certain. Germline loops: CDR1 MGHDK, CDR2 SYGVNS. Trimming took off 5 bases at V and 0 bases at J, with 11 bases between the two ends. The length of the CDR3 is 15 residues.

V and J are TRBV25-1 and TRBJ1-2, with 8 bases identical to TRBD1. The CDR3 contains 16 residues. The ends lost 3 bases at V and 4 bases at J; junction bases unmatched: 10. CDR1 and CDR2 (germline): MGHDK, SYGVNS. CDR3 in amino acids: CASSDPGRTGPYGYTF. In nucleotides, the CDR3 is TGTGCCAGCAGTGACCCTGGTCGGACAGGGCCCTATGGCTACACCTTC.

The rearrangement joins TRBV5-1 to TRBJ1-1; tentative D call: TRBD1 (5 bases). Germline assignment: CDR1 SGHRS and CDR2 YFSETQ. V was shortened by 3 bases and J by 0 bases, with 12 bases between the two germline ends. The CDR3 runs 15 residues. The CDR3 DNA follows: TGCGCCAGCAGCTCCCTGGTAGGGGTGAACACTGAAGCTTTCTTT. Its protein product is CASSSLVGVNTEAFF.

This clone was counted only a few times. The chain links TRBV6-4 to TRBJ2-1, with TRBD2 matching over 9 bases. The length of the CDR3 is 15 residues. Germline CDR1 and CDR2: MRHNA and SNTAGT. V dropped 4 bases and J dropped 7; count of bases not matched to a gene: 8. CDR3 sequence: CASSGEAGGLNEQFF. CDR3 in DNA: TGTGCCAGCAGTGGAGAAGCGGGGGGCTTAAATGAGCAGTTCTTC.

V and J are TRBV7-2 and TRBJ2-7; possible D gene TRBD2, 6 bases. Germline V gene sequence: CDR1 SGHTA, CDR2 FQGNSA. The CDR3 sequence is 14 residues long. V was pared by 3 bases and J by 2 bases, with 11 bases between. The CDR3 sequence is CASSFGAGPYEQYF. The CDR3 DNA sequence: TGTGCCAGCAGCTTCGGCGCGGGACCCTACGAGCAGTACTTC.

The V gene is TRBV7-2, the J gene TRBJ2-3, with 8 positions matching TRBD2. Germline values: CDR1 SGHTA, CDR2 FQGNSA. The CDR3 length is 16 residues. J lost 6 bases, V lost 2 bases, and 10 bases had no gene match. The DNA for the CDR3 is TGTGCCAGCAGCTTATCCACGGCGGGGGGAAGTGATACGCAGTATTTT. The encoded protein is CASSLSTAGGSDTQYF.

The chain employs TRBV18 and TRBJ2-7; D ambiguous. CDR3 length: 13 amino acids. The V gene lost 4 bases and the J gene lost 1 base, with 8 bases spanning the gap. Germline V gene sequence: CDR1 KGHSH, CDR2 LQKENI. CDR3 coding DNA: TGTGCCAGCTCACTTGACCGTTCCTACGAGCAGTACTTC. Protein sequence: CASSLDRSYEQYF.

This clone was detected once. The chain joins TRBV28 to TRBJ2-7; 10 nucleotides line up with TRBD1. The germline CDR1 and CDR2 sequences are MDHEN and SYDVKM. V shed 4 bases and J 1 base; nucleotides not matched to a gene: 7. The CDR3 sequence is 16 residues long. The DNA of the CDR3 is TGTGCCAGCAGTTCACCCCGGACAGGGGGTTCCTACGAGCAGTACTTC. Translated, it gives CASSSPRTGGSYEQYF.

J is TRBJ2-3 and V is TRBV9, with a tentative D call TRBD1 (5 bases). CDR3 length: 14 residues. Trimming pared 1 base from V and 1 base from J, leaving 7 bases between. CDR1 and CDR2 from the germline V gene are SGDLS and YYNGEE. The CDR3 DNA is TGTGCCAGCAGCGTAACAGGCCGCACAGATACGCAGTATTTT. It specifies CASSVTGRTDTQYF.

This rearrangement joins TRBV2 to TRBJ2-7, with 9 bases lining up with TRBD1. The CDR3 consists of 15 residues. V was pared by 7 bases and J by 3 bases, with 10 bases of the junction left unmatched. Per the germline V gene, CDR1 is SNHLY and CDR2 is FYNNEI. In DNA, the CDR3 is TGTGCCAGCACCTTTGATCGACAGGGGGTCTACGAGCAGTACTTC. Translation gives CASTFDRQGVYEQYF.

V and J are TRBV7-8 and TRBJ1-2; D is undetermined. The germline CDR1 and CDR2 sequences are SGHVS and FQNEAQ. Between the trimmed V and J ends, which lost 5 bases and 6 bases, there was a span of 16 bases. The CDR3 covers 14 residues. CDR3: CASSPSRWLDGYTF. The CDR3 DNA is TGTGCCAGCAGCCCTTCCCGGTGGCTCGATGGCTACACCTTC.

V is TRBV28 and J is TRBJ2-5; D unresolved. The CDR3 length is 13 residues. With 6 bases removed from V and 6 bases from J, the gap between germline ends came to 14 bases. The germline gives CDR1 MDHEN, CDR2 SYDVKM. CDR3 coding DNA: TGTGCCAGCAGAGGGCCAGCCTTAAAGACCCAGTACTTC. Encoded protein: CASRGPALKTQYF. Filled out from reference TRBV28 and TRBJ2-5, the complete variable domain reads DVKVTQSSRYLVKRTGEKVFLECVQDMDHENMFWYRQDPGLGLRLIYFSYDVKMKEKGDIPEGYSVSREKKERFSLILESASTNQTSMYLCASRGPALKTQYFGPGTRLLVL.

The J gene is TRBJ2-2, the V gene TRBV2; D ambiguous. Deletions cut 8 bases from V and 5 bases from J, with 9 bases between. The CDR3 runs 12 residues. Germline-derived CDR1 and CDR2 are SNHLY and FYNNEI. CDR3: CASWGSTGELFF. The CDR3 nucleotides are TGTGCCAGCTGGGGTTCGACCGGGGAGCTGTTTTTT.

The rearrangement uses TRBV6-6 and TRBJ2-1, with TRBD1 matching over 10 bases. V trimming: 6 bases; J trimming: 7 bases; junction bases outside the gene matches: 6. Germline V gene lookup returns CDR1 MNHNY and CDR2 SVGAGI (reference sequence). The CDR3 runs 14 residues. CDR3 bases: TGTGCCAGCAGAGTACCGGGACAGGGGAATGAGCAGTTCTTC. Its translation is CASRVPGQGNEQFF.